A selection of T cell receptor beta chains follows, all from one sample in a study of low-dose radiotherapy and immunotherapy resistance in tumors. TCRdb fed the reads into MiXCR, producing one record per CDR3 protein. The sample holds tens of thousands of distinct CDR3 sequences; under 20% are singletons and the top ten take approximately 1.3%. Sequences were derived from PBMCs, sampled after low-dose radiotherapy plus immunotherapy. These receptors all come from a male donor with prostate cancer. The CDR3 runs from the conserved cysteine through the conserved F or W. Fields, in order: J gene, clone size, V gene, D gene, CDR3 protein, CDR3 DNA. A D gene is named only where the DNA matches it firmly. Size values are once, few and many counts, or a class for expanded clones, and some rows have none.

TRBJ2-7 many TRBV28 . CASGKGAVSSYEQYF TGTGCCAGCGGAAAAGGGGCGGTTAGCTCCTACGAGCAGTACTTC
TRBJ2-1 many TRBV20-1 TRBD2 CSARARRREDNEQFF TGCAGTGCTAGAGCCCGTCGTCGGGAGGACAATGAGCAGTTCTTC
TRBJ2-5 many TRBV7-3 . CASSRGVLETQYF TGTGCCAGCAGCCGAGGGGTTTTAGAGACCCAGTACTTC
TRBJ2-3 many TRBV6-2/TRBV6-3 TRBD1 CASSSLPGQATDTQYF TGTGCCAGCAGTTCGCTACCGGGACAGGCCACAGATACGCAGTATTTT
TRBJ2-3 many TRBV7-3 TRBD2 CASSSRLAGTDTQYF TGTGCCAGCAGCTCGAGACTAGCGGGCACAGATACGCAGTATTTT
TRBJ2-3 . TRBV5-1 TRBD2 CASSLSGRAEDTQYF TGCGCCAGCAGCTTAAGCGGGAGGGCCGAAGATACGCAGTATTTT
TRBJ2-5 many TRBV10-2 . CASRMEETQYF TGCGCCAGCAGAATGGAGGAGACCCAGTACTTC
TRBJ1-2 . TRBV18 TRBD1 CASSQSAAGGNYGYTF TGTGCCAGCTCGCAATCAGCGGCAGGGGGAAATTATGGCTACACCTTC
TRBJ2-2 many TRBV11-2 TRBD1 CASSLGDRAGNTGELFF TGTGCCAGCAGCTTGGGGGACAGGGCGGGGAACACCGGGGAGCTGTTTTTT
TRBJ1-2 many TRBV4-1 TRBD1 CASSQGGQAMGYTF TGCGCCAGCAGCCAAGGGGGACAGGCCATGGGCTACACCTTC
TRBJ2-1 many TRBV30 TRBD2 CAWSLNSGMSEQFF TGTGCCTGGAGTCTTAATAGCGGGATGTCAGAGCAGTTCTTC
TRBJ2-5 many TRBV30 TRBD2 CAWSPGRAGVAETQYF TGTGCCTGGAGTCCCGGACGAGCGGGAGTAGCGGAGACCCAGTACTTC
TRBJ2-1 many TRBV6-2/TRBV6-3 TRBD2 CASNPSGGYNEQFF TGTGCCAGCAACCCAAGCGGGGGTTACAATGAGCAGTTCTTC
TRBJ2-3 . TRBV5-6 . CASSQDIGTQYF TGTGCCAGCAGTCAAGACATCGGTACGCAGTATTTT
TRBJ2-7 many TRBV20-1 . CSARLSHEQYF TGCAGTGCTAGACTTAGCCACGAGCAGTACTTC
TRBJ2-2 many TRBV6-2/TRBV6-3 TRBD2 CASSTPPGTSGLRNTGELFF TGTGCCAGCAGTACCCCTCCCGGGACTAGCGGGCTCAGGAACACCGGGGAGCTGTTTTTT
TRBJ1-5 . TRBV6-8 TRBD1 CASRPQGPHQPQHF TGTGCCAGCAGACCACAGGGGCCCCATCAGCCCCAGCATTTT
TRBJ2-7 many TRBV18 . CASSPGGNSYEQYF TGTGCCAGCTCACCGGGGGGCAACTCCTACGAGCAGTACTTC
TRBJ1-2 . TRBV20-1 . CSVPQAGANYGYTF TGCAGCGTCCCCCAGGCAGGGGCGAACTATGGCTACACCTTC
TRBJ2-7 many TRBV29-1 . CSVGPGGYEQYF TGCAGCGTTGGGCCCGGCGGGTACGAGCAGTACTTC
TRBJ1-6 many TRBV28 TRBD1 CASSFAPDRGNSPLHF TGTGCCAGCAGTTTCGCACCGGACAGGGGAAATTCACCCCTCCACTTT
TRBJ2-5 many TRBV18 TRBD2 CASSAGLAGTVGETQYF TGTGCCAGCTCGGCGGGACTAGCGGGAACGGTGGGAGAGACCCAGTACTTC
TRBJ1-2 many TRBV7-2 TRBD1 CASSPRSGGSYGYTF TGTGCCAGCAGCCCCCGATCAGGGGGCTCCTATGGCTACACCTTC
TRBJ2-4 many TRBV5-4 . CASSLWSMGVGNIQYF TGTGCCAGCAGCTTGTGGTCTATGGGGGTTGGGAACATTCAGTACTTC
TRBJ2-7 many TRBV19 . CASSIGSNEQYF TGTGCCAGTAGTATAGGGAGTAACGAGCAGTACTTC
TRBJ1-3 many TRBV10-3 TRBD1 CAVRDRGISGNTIYF TGTGCCGTAAGGGACAGAGGGATCTCTGGAAACACCATATATTTT
TRBJ1-2 many TRBV4-1 . CASSQEVWGRTNYGYTF TGCGCCAGCAGCCAAGAAGTCTGGGGAAGGACTAACTATGGCTACACCTTC
TRBJ2-3 many TRBV7-2 TRBD1 CASSADRGTDTQYF TGTGCCAGCAGCGCGGACAGGGGCACAGATACGCAGTATTTT
TRBJ2-1 many TRBV4-3 TRBD2 CASSQDLLAGGAEQFF TGCGCCAGCAGCCAAGATCTCCTAGCGGGGGGCGCTGAGCAGTTCTTC
TRBJ2-7 . TRBV12-3/TRBV12-4 TRBD1 CASSFGAAGTGAYEQYF TGTGCCAGCAGTTTCGGCGCGGCCGGGACAGGGGCCTACGAGCAGTACTTC
TRBJ2-7 many TRBV20-1 TRBD2 CSASGRAEEQYF TGCAGTGCTAGCGGGAGGGCAGAGGAGCAGTACTTC
TRBJ2-1 many TRBV28 . CASSRTYNEQFF TGTGCCAGCAGTCGAACCTACAATGAGCAGTTCTTC
TRBJ1-3 many TRBV10-3 TRBD1 CAIRDRIFPGNTIYF TGTGCCATCAGGGACAGGATTTTCCCTGGAAACACCATATATTTT
TRBJ1-1 many TRBV27 . CASSAGLQNTEAFF TGTGCCAGCAGTGCGGGACTTCAGAACACTGAAGCTTTCTTT
TRBJ1-4 once TRBV29-1 . CSVKGDNEKLFF TGCAGCGTTAAGGGAGATAATGAAAAACTGTTTTTT
TRBJ2-5 many TRBV29-1 TRBD2 CSVADGGTSGRAETQYF TGCAGCGTTGCCGACGGCGGGACTAGCGGGAGGGCGGAGACCCAGTACTTC
TRBJ2-1 many TRBV5-1 . CASSSGGGLSSYNEQFF TGCGCCAGCAGCTCAGGAGGGGGGCTAAGCTCCTACAATGAGCAGTTCTTC
TRBJ2-7 many TRBV14 . CASSSLGYEQYF TGTGCCAGCAGCTCACTGGGCTACGAGCAGTACTTC
TRBJ2-4 many TRBV7-8 TRBD2 CASSILPTSSLAKNIQYF TGTGCCAGCAGCATTCTTCCGACTAGCTCTCTGGCCAAAAACATTCAGTACTTC
TRBJ2-7 many TRBV29-1 . CSVERGGYEQYF TGCAGCGTTGAAAGGGGAGGATACGAGCAGTACTTC
TRBJ2-1 many TRBV27 TRBD2 CASSLGGTSVHEQFF TGTGCCAGCAGTTTAGGAGGGACTAGCGTCCATGAGCAGTTCTTC